This T cell receptor (beta chain) was sequenced in a study of T-cell memory formation after mild COVID-19. Study outcomes and limitations: The appearance of some responding clones in pre-infection memory suggested that cross-reactive memory joined.

A note on this clonotype: The target antigen is unknown.

V was cut by 4 bases and J by 7 bases, with 11 bases left in between. Germline CDR1 reads MGHDK; CDR2 reads SYGVNS. The CDR3 spans 13 residues. TCRdb used MiXCR to reprocess the 5' RACE reads, holding one entry per CDR3 protein. The table lists under 650,000 distinct CDR3 sequences, 15% to 20% of them singletons. The sequencing input was PBMCs or a T cell subset sorted from them (not recorded which). The chain couples TRBV25-1 to TRBJ1-5, with a possible D match to TRBD1 (6 bases). This receptor was identified in an adult woman who had mild COVID-19 (a few samples of this study predate the infection). Cell type and time point are not known. The CDR3 spells CASSGGGSQPQHF. CDR3 in DNA: TGTGCCAGCAGTGGAGGGGGAAGCCAGCCCCAGCATTTT.